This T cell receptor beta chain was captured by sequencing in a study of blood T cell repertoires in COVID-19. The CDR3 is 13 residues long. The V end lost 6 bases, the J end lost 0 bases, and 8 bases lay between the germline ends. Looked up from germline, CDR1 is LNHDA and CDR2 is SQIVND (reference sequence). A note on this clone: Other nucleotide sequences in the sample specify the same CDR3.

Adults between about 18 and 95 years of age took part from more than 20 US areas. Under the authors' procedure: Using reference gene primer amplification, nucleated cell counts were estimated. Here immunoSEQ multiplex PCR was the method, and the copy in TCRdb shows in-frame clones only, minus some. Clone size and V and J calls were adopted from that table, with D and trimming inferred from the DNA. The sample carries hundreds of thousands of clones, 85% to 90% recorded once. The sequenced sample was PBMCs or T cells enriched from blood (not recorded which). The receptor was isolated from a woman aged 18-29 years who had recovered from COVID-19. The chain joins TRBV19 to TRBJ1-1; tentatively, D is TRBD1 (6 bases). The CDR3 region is CASSQGLNTEAFF. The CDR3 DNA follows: TGTGCCAGTAGCCAGGGGCTGAACACTGAAGCTTTCTTT. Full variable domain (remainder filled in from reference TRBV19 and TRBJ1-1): DGGITQSPKYLFRKEGQNVTLSCEQNLNHDAMYWYRQDPGQGLRLIYYSQIVNDFQKGDIAEGYSVSREKKESFPLTVTSAQKNPTAFYLCASSQGLNTEAFFGQGTRLTVV.